This TCR beta chain is from a study of T cell repertoires in cytomegalovirus infection. Study-level background: From public TCR beta signatures came an indication of both CMV infection and matching HLA type.

Findings of the study overall: Dominant in the ex vivo response were TCR beta clonotypes restricted by HLA-C and specific for CMV. Accumulated public TCR beta family frequency recognized individuals carrying CMV together with the relevant HLA.

Trimming pared 4 bases from V and 5 bases from J, leaving 8 bases between. The CDR3 consists of 12 residues. Germline V gene lookup returns CDR1 SGHVS and CDR2 FQNEAQ. TCRdb used MiXCR to reprocess the reads, holding one entry per CDR3 protein. Of roughly 300,000 distinct CDR3 sequences listed, under 30% are singletons. Comments on this clonotype: The antigen is unknown.

This sequence originates from a human donor in good health (CMV status not recorded). Some clones in this sample may be carry-over from other donors' samples. The J gene is TRBJ1-2, the V gene TRBV7-8; possibly TRBD1 for D (5 bases). Specimen: PBMCs. Written as DNA, the CDR3 is TGTGCCAGCAGCTCGCAGGGTTATGGCTACACCTTC. Encoded protein: CASSSQGYGYTF.